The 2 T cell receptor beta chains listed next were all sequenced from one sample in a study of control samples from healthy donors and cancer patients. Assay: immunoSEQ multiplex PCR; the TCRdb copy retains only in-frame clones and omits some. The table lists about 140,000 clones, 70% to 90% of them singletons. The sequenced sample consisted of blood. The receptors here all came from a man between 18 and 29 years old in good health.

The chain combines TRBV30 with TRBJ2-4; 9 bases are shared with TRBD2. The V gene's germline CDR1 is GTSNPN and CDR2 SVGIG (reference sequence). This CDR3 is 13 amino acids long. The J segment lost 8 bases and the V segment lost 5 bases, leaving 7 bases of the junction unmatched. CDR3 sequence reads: CAWGGGAHDIQYF. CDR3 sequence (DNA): TGTGCCTGGGGCGGGGGGGCACATGACATTCAGTACTTC.

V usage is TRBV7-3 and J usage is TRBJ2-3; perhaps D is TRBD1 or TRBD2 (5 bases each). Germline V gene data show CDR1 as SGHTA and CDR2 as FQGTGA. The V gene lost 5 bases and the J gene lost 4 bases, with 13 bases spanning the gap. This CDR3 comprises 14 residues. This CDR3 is CASSPEGPADTQYF. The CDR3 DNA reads TGTGCCAGCAGCCCCGAGGGGCCTGCAGATACGCAGTATTTT.